This paragraph reports one T cell receptor beta chain. Its specificity is unknown. J gave up 5 bases and V 5 bases, and 12 bases lay outside the gene matches. This CDR3 has 16 residues. Per the germline V gene, CDR1 is MNHEY and CDR2 is SMNVEV (reference sequence). These data come from a study of cytomegalovirus exposure and HLA in healthy donors. Findings and limits, study-wide: A missense variant in DCLRE1C was later tied to TCR beta V- and J-gene trimming.

The study ran its PCR with 60 Vbeta and 13 Jbeta primers. In the authors' workflow: A later analysis tallied 80 million or so unique TCR beta chains, about 9.9 million of them shared. The data were produced by immunoSEQ multiplex PCR, yet TCRdb's version contains in-frame clones alone and is incomplete. From that table come the V and J calls and clone size; the DNA was used to work out D and trimming. The sample lists about 190,000 clones; roughly four fifths were seen once. This TCR was sampled from a man aged 18 to 35 in good health and CMV-seronegative. The chain couples TRBV27 to TRBJ2-1, with 7 bases fitting TRBD2. Sequencing used PBMCs. For the CDR3, the DNA is TGTGCCAGCAGTCCACGTCCTAGCGGTAACAACAATGAGCAGTTCTTC. Its protein product is CASSPRPSGNNNEQFF.